A selection of T cell receptor beta chains follows, all from one sample in a study of CXCR3-negative and CXCR3-positive naive CD8 T cells. TCRdb re-called the 5' RACE reads and catalogs CDR3 proteins one per entry, DNA excluded. The sample includes about 41,000 distinct CDR3 sequences. Source material: naive CXCR3- CD8+ T cells from blood. Source of these receptors: a human donor in good health. Some clones in this sample may be carry-over from other donors' samples. CDR3s include the opening cysteine and the closing phenylalanine or tryptophan. Each record gives: V gene, J gene, CDR3 protein.

TRBV15	TRBJ1-6	CATSRSNSPLHF
TRBV3-1	TRBJ2-4	CASSQLTAGENIQYF
TRBV29-1	TRBJ1-2	CSVDPVVGYTF
TRBV5-1	TRBJ2-7	CASSPDRGPVNEQYF
TRBV9	TRBJ2-1	CASSVTQRNEQFF
TRBV29-1	TRBJ2-1	CSVGFLGTGDYNEQFF
TRBV28	TRBJ2-7	CASSLGPGYEQYF
TRBV7-7	TRBJ2-5	CASSLEDREEETQYF
TRBV6-2/TRBV6-3	TRBJ2-1	CASRQRGVYNEQFF
TRBV5-6	TRBJ2-5	CASSLLAKETQYF
TRBV27	TRBJ2-3	CASSSGQLHTDTQYF
TRBV28	TRBJ2-7	CASSFGGQGMYEQYF
TRBV30	TRBJ1-2	CAWSVLIQDGYTF
TRBV15	TRBJ2-7	CATSGPPYEQYF
TRBV20-1	TRBJ2-7	CSARDRDRVYEQYF
TRBV7-2	TRBJ2-7	CASSYPSEYRGYEQYF
TRBV29-1	TRBJ2-2	CSVSDGAGELFF
TRBV7-6	TRBJ2-1	CASSAIQNNEQFF
TRBV5-4	TRBJ2-1	CASSLGTGAYNEQFF
TRBV12-3/TRBV12-4	TRBJ2-3	CASSLGARGSTDTQYF
TRBV20-1	TRBJ1-2	CSARDIRETYGYTF
TRBV29-1	TRBJ2-7	CSVPVSPGYEQYF
TRBV29-1	TRBJ2-7	CSSDRTDYEQYF
TRBV28	TRBJ2-1	CASSGVNEQFF
TRBV14	TRBJ1-1	CASSQFSNPGTEAFF
TRBV12-3/TRBV12-4	TRBJ1-5	CASSRSGSNQPQHF
TRBV12-3/TRBV12-4	TRBJ2-7	CASTLEGYEQYF
TRBV29-1	TRBJ2-7	CSVVVTGNSYEQYF
TRBV5-5	TRBJ1-1	CASSLRAGVNTEAFF
TRBV12-3/TRBV12-4	TRBJ2-5	CASSPWRDGEETQYF
TRBV29-1	TRBJ2-7	CSVPHGPNEQYF
TRBV20-1	TRBJ2-1	CSATFLAGVSYNEQFF
TRBV7-6	TRBJ1-4	CASSPGQATNEKLFF
TRBV9	TRBJ2-3	CASSYTGTDTDTQYF
TRBV29-1	TRBJ2-3	CSVATSRPSTDTQYF
TRBV12-5	TRBJ2-5	CASGLSGAKETQYF
TRBV29-1	TRBJ2-1	CSVDFDGISSYNEQFF
TRBV6-5	TRBJ2-1	CASSYLTGTVDNEQFF
TRBV29-1	TRBJ1-3	CSVRVPLFGNTIYF
TRBV28	TRBJ1-1	CASSLRTGMNTEAFF
TRBV4-2	TRBJ2-7	CASSPLDRGYEQYF
TRBV29-1	TRBJ1-1	CSVGTGDGNTEAFF